These T cell receptor beta chains were read from a single sample in a study of cytomegalovirus exposure and HLA in healthy donors. Measured with immunoSEQ multiplex PCR; TCRdb has only the in-frame clones, and not every one. This sample's table reports approximately 190,000 clones. Sequences were obtained from PBMCs. The receptor set was obtained from a man younger than 40 in good health and CMV-seronegative. Both conserved end residues are part of each CDR3. D genes are given only for firm matches.

V,D,J,length,DNA,CDR3
TRBV30,-,TRBJ1-2,14,TGTGCCTGGAGTTTTGGTTTGGGCACCTATGGCTACACCTTC,CAWSFGLGTYGYTF
TRBV28,TRBD1,TRBJ2-5,14,TGTGCCAGCAGCAATGGACAGGGAAGGGAGACCCAGTACTTC,CASSNGQGRETQYF
TRBV7-2,-,TRBJ1-3,15,TGTGCCAGCAGCTTAGGGCCTAGCTCTGGAAACACCATATATTTT,CASSLGPSSGNTIYF
TRBV10-3,TRBD2,TRBJ2-1,12,TGTGCCATCAGGGTTGCGGGAGGCGAGCAGTTCTTC,CAIRVAGGEQFF
TRBV6-1,TRBD1,TRBJ2-1,15,TGTGCCAGCTTTCCCCGGGACAGGGGTGGGTGGGAGCAGTTCTTC,CASFPRDRGGWEQFF
TRBV9,TRBD1,TRBJ1-1,15,TGTGCCAGCAGCCCAACGGACAGGAAGAACACTGAAGCTTTCTTT,CASSPTDRKNTEAFF
TRBV5-4,-,TRBJ2-1,15,TGTGCCAGCAGCTTGGATACTAGCTTTACGAATGAGCAGTTCTTC,CASSLDTSFTNEQFF
TRBV7-6,TRBD2,TRBJ2-1,19,TGTGCCAGCAGCTTAACTAGCGGCCATCTCAGGAGCTCCTACAATGAGCAGTTCTTC,CASSLTSGHLRSSYNEQFF
TRBV9,TRBD1,TRBJ2-7,14,TGTGCCAGCAGCGAGACAGGGGGGTCCTACGAGCAGTACTTC,CASSETGGSYEQYF
TRBV20-1,-,TRBJ1-2,11,TGCAGTGCTAGAGTAGGGGTTGGCTACACCTTC,CSARVGVGYTF
TRBV9,-,TRBJ1-4,16,TGTGCCAGCAGCGTAGGTCAGGGGCAGATGGGTGAAAAACTGTTTTTT,CASSVGQGQMGEKLFF